This T cell receptor beta chain comes out of a study of human T cells and chemical hapten exposure. Study background: Minor volume differences among pooled libraries chiefly drove per-sample TCR yield variation.

The V gene end was trimmed by 5 bases and the J gene end by 1 base; junction bases not matched to a gene: 5. The CDR3 has 16 residues. CDR1 is MNHEY and CDR2 is SMNVEV in the germline V gene (reference sequence). Each CDR3 protein is one row after TCRdb ran MiXCR on the RACE reads. The table records around 130,000 distinct CDR3 sequences, around 11% of them present only once. Study-wide points: No change in TCRs above 1 in 1000 frequency was produced by DPC sensitization. As the donors had alopecia, their immune response may differ from healthy people's.

The time point denotes: patch test 2, 6 weeks after DPC sensitization. Stated treatment: therapeutic diphenylcyclopropenone sensitization with weekly scalp DPC. In every case, blood was obtained before the patch test was applied. Many counts were recorded for this clonotype. Antigen: not known. The sample was whole blood, taken in connection with sensitization to the hapten diphenylcyclopropenone (DPC). This chain uses TRBV27 with TRBJ2-3; TRBD2 matches at 11 bases. This receptor was obtained from a woman aged 50 to 60 with alopecia areata. Some clones in this sample may be carry-over from other donors' samples. The CDR3 DNA is TGTGCCAGCAGTCTACTAGCGGGAGCGGGCACAGATACGCAGTATTTT. This gives the protein CASSLLAGAGTDTQYF.